The 20 T cell receptor beta chains below come from one sample, sequenced in a study of shared clonotypes between healthy human individuals. Clones were sequenced by immunoSEQ multiplex PCR, and TCRdb holds only the in-frame ones, with some missing. The sample lists about 1.5 million clones; around 98% were seen once. Sequencing used naive CD4+ T cells sorted from blood. The sample's subset: CD45RA+ positively selected. The receptors derive from a man aged 30 to 45 in good health.

This chain's CDR3 is CASRDGSYNEQFF. The CDR3 DNA reads as TGCGCCAGTCGGGACGGCTCCTACAATGAGCAGTTCTTC. The chain carries TRBV5-1 and TRBJ2-1; D may match TRBD1 or TRBD2 (5 bases each). The CDR3 consists of 13 residues. Trimming pared 8 bases from V and 0 bases from J, leaving 9 bases between. The germline CDR1 and CDR2 sequences are SGHRS and YFSETQ.

The chain joins TRBV7-2 to TRBJ1-1; D is unclear. With 4 bases removed from V and 11 bases from J, the gap between germline ends came to 17 bases. The CDR3 contains 13 residues. The germline gives CDR1 SGHTA, CDR2 FQGNSA. CDR3 amino acids: CASSSGEGLRAFF. In nucleotides, the CDR3 is TGTGCCAGCAGCTCCGGGGAGGGTTTAAGGGCTTTCTTT. The full variable domain, rest sourced from reference TRBV7-2 and TRBJ1-1, is GAGVSQSPSNKVTEKGKDVELRCDPISGHTALYWYRQSLGQGLEFLIYFQGNSAPDKSGLPSDRFSAERTGGSVSTLTIQRTQQEDSAVYLCASSSGEGLRAFFGQGTRLTVV.

The chain joins TRBV10-3 to TRBJ1-2; 7 nucleotides match TRBD1. Germline CDR1 is ENHRY and CDR2 is SYGVKD. Trimming at V came to 7 bases and at J to 2 bases, leaving 4 bases not matched to a gene. This CDR3 contains 13 residues. The CDR3 is CAIKVGQNYGYTF. The CDR3 nucleotides are TGTGCCATCAAAGTGGGACAGAACTATGGCTACACCTTC.

The sample holds one count of this clone. The chain carries TRBV11-2 and TRBJ2-2, with 7 positions matching TRBD2. From germline, CDR1 is SGHAT and CDR2 FQNNGV. The V gene end was trimmed by 6 bases and the J gene end by 1 base; junction bases not matched to a gene: 8. The CDR3 extends over 16 amino acids. As DNA, the CDR3 is TGTGCCAGCAGTAGCTGGGGGGGAGGGAACACCGGGGAGCTGTTTTTT. Translating it yields CASSSWGGGNTGELFF.

This clone occurred once. CDR3 amino acids: CASSNRGTTNEKLFF. The CDR3 DNA follows: TGTGCCAGCTCCAACAGGGGGACAACTAATGAAAAACTGTTTTTT. V usage is TRBV2 and J usage is TRBJ1-4, with 8 bases identical to TRBD1. V trimming: 8 bases; J trimming: 0 bases; junction bases outside the gene matches: 5. The V gene's germline CDR1 is SNHLY and CDR2 FYNNEI. CDR3 size: 15 residues.

The CDR3 DNA sequence: TGTGCCAGCAGCCAGGACGCAGGCCACTCTGGAAACACCATATATTTT. Protein sequence: CASSQDAGHSGNTIYF. The rearrangement joins TRBV5-4 to TRBJ1-3; D gene uncertain. Germline CDR1 reads SGHNT; CDR2 reads YYREEE (reference sequence). The V and J ends lost 4 bases and 0 bases respectively, with 14 bases between them. The CDR3 runs to 16 residues. The whole variable domain, filled in from reference TRBV5-4 and TRBJ1-3, reads ETGVTQSPTHLIKTRGQQVTLRCSSQSGHNTVSWYQQALGQGPQFIFQYYREEENGRGNFPPRFSGLQFPNYSSELNVNALELDDSALYLCASSQDAGHSGNTIYFGEGSWLTVV.

The count of this clone is one. The genes are TRBV5-1 and TRBJ2-1, with 9 bases that match TRBD1. The CDR3 runs to 14 residues. The germline V gene has CDR1 SGHRS and CDR2 YFSETQ. Germline trimming cut 3 bases from V and 8 bases from J; bases unmatched to any gene: 6. CDR3 amino acids: CASSYRTGVDEQFF. The CDR3 bases are TGCGCCAGCAGCTACCGGACAGGGGTGGATGAGCAGTTCTTC.

V gene TRBV19 combines with J gene TRBJ2-1; TRBD2 agrees at 7 bases. V lost 3 bases to trimming and J lost 15 bases; unmatched junction nucleotides: 11. This CDR3 is 13 amino acids long. The germline CDR1 and CDR2 sequences are LNHDA and SQIVND (reference sequence). The CDR3 here is CASSIQSSGPRFF. The CDR3 coding sequence is TGTGCCAGTAGTATCCAATCTAGCGGCCCCAGGTTCTTC. Variable domain in full (rest from reference TRBV19 and TRBJ2-1): DGGITQSPKYLFRKEGQNVTLSCEQNLNHDAMYWYRQDPGQGLRLIYYSQIVNDFQKGDIAEGYSVSREKKESFPLTVTSAQKNPTAFYLCASSIQSSGPRFFGPGTRLTVL.

The chain has TRBV5-1 and TRBJ2-7, with TRBD1 matching 10 bases. CDR3 length: 15 amino acids. V shed 3 bases and J 3 bases; nucleotides not matched to a gene: 6. Looked up from germline, CDR1 is SGHRS and CDR2 is YFSETQ. CDR3 sequence reads: CASSSDRDRGYEQYF. DNA of the CDR3: TGCGCCAGCAGCTCAGACCGGGACAGGGGCTACGAGCAGTACTTC.

V gene TRBV28 combines with J gene TRBJ2-5; a weak D match, TRBD2 (6 bases). V lost 6 bases to trimming and J lost 1 base, with 9 bases between them. Germline-derived CDR1 and CDR2 are MDHEN and SYDVKM. The CDR3 extends over 13 amino acids. The DNA for the CDR3 is TGTGCCAGCAGGGCGGGGCCCCAAGAGACCCAGTACTTC. Its translation is CASRAGPQETQYF.

This chain joins TRBV11-2 and TRBJ2-3; TRBD2 matches 8 bases. CDR1 and CDR2 from the germline V gene are SGHAT and FQNNGV. The junction had 12 bases not matched to a gene; V was cut back by 8 bases and J by 5 bases. The CDR3 length is 15 residues. This chain's CDR3 is CASGSGGRTRDTQYF. Here the CDR3 DNA reads TGTGCCAGCGGATCTGGCGGGAGGACGAGAGATACGCAGTATTTT.

As to this clone: This CDR3 is also generated by other DNA sequences in the sample. V is TRBV18 and J is TRBJ2-5; weak D call: TRBD2 (6 bases). The V end lost 1 base, the J end lost 5 bases, and 8 bases lay between the germline ends. This CDR3 contains 13 residues. Germline loops: CDR1 KGHSH, CDR2 LQKENI. CDR3 protein: CASSPQGRETQYF. CDR3 nucleotides: TGTGCCAGCTCACCACAGGGGAGGGAGACCCAGTACTTC.

This chain links TRBV6-5 with TRBJ1-4; 9 bases match TRBD1. The CDR3 is made up of 13 amino acids. The V and J ends lost 6 bases and 4 bases, in that order; junction bases with no gene match: 0. Per the germline V gene, CDR1 is MNHEY and CDR2 is SVGAGI. As DNA, the CDR3 is TGTGCCAGCAGGGGACAGGGTAATGAAAAACTGTTTTTT. It specifies CASRGQGNEKLFF.

This chain uses TRBV7-9 with TRBJ2-6; D is undetermined. Germline V lookup: CDR1 SEHNR, CDR2 FQNEAQ (reference sequence). The CDR3 is 17 residues long. Trimming stripped 1 base from V and 4 bases from J, with 14 bases between. CDR3 in DNA: TGTGCCAGCAGCTTAGTTGGTTCCAGAAAGGGGGCCAACGTCCTGACTTTC. The encoded protein is CASSLVGSRKGANVLTF.

The chain carries TRBV7-2 and TRBJ2-3; TRBD2 might be the D (6 bases). The germline V and J ends were trimmed by 4 bases and 10 bases, with 15 bases remaining between them. Per germline, CDR1 SGHTA and CDR2 FQGNSA. The CDR3 runs to 13 residues. The CDR3 DNA reads TGTGCCAGCAGCTCGGACTATCTCGGATCGCAGTATTTT. Protein sequence: CASSSDYLGSQYF.

The genes are TRBV11-2 and TRBJ2-6; possibly TRBD1 for D (6 bases). The CDR3 contains 16 residues. The germline V gene encodes CDR1 SGHAT and CDR2 FQNNGV. V dropped 5 bases and J dropped 0 bases, with 11 bases sitting between them. The CDR3 nucleotides are TGTGCCAGCAGCCCCGGACAGTACTCTGGGGCCAACGTCCTGACTTTC. It codes for CASSPGQYSGANVLTF.

The chain combines TRBV6-5 with TRBJ2-7; perhaps TRBD2 as D (7 bases). V lost 6 bases and J 2 bases, leaving 14 bases between the germline ends. The CDR3 runs 14 residues. Germline assignment: CDR1 MNHEY and CDR2 SVGAGI. The CDR3 sequence: CASRPGAGAYEQYF. CDR3 nucleotides: TGTGCCAGCAGGCCAGGGGCGGGGGCCTACGAGCAGTACTTC.

The V gene is TRBV5-4, the J gene TRBJ2-3; TRBD2 might be the D (6 bases). This CDR3 region has 15 residues. V lost 5 bases and J lost 0, with 13 bases in between. Germline loops: CDR1 SGHNT, CDR2 YYREEE (reference sequence). CDR3 loop: CASRSLATSTDTQYF. In DNA form, the CDR3 reads TGTGCCAGCAGATCGCTAGCGACAAGCACAGATACGCAGTATTTT.

The chain employs TRBV2 and TRBJ2-2; 7 nucleotides line up with TRBD2. V gave up 2 bases and J gave up 6 bases; unmatched junction bases: 6. The CDR3 sequence is 15 residues long. Germline V gene data show CDR1 as SNHLY and CDR2 as FYNNEI. The CDR3 DNA follows: TGTGCCAGCAGTGAACAGGGAGGGTTCCCCGGGGAGCTGTTTTTT. It encodes CASSEQGGFPGELFF.

CDR3 residues: CASSRDRVGQPQHF. For the CDR3, the DNA is TGTGCCAGCTCACGAGACAGGGTTGGTCAGCCCCAGCATTTT. The genes are TRBV18 and TRBJ1-5; 7 nucleotides align to TRBD1. The CDR3 extends over 14 amino acids. The trim removed 4 bases at V and 6 bases at J, leaving 6 bases unmatched. Germline assignment: CDR1 KGHSH and CDR2 LQKENI.